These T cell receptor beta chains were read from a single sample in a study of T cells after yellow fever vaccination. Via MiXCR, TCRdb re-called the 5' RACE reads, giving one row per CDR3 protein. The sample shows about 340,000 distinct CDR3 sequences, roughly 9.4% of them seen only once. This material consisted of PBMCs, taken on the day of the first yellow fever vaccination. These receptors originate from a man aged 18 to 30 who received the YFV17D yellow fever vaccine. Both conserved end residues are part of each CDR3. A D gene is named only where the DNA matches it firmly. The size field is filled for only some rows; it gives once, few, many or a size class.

CDR3: CASSRGGVPLTDTQYF
DNA: TGTGCCAGCAGCCGGGGGGGGGTGCCGCTCACAGATACGCAGTATTTT
J: TRBJ2-3
V: TRBV11-3
size: .
D: TRBD2

CDR3: CASSPAPGTDTQYF
DNA: TGTGCCAGCTCACCCGCCCCGGGCACAGATACGCAGTATTTT
J: TRBJ2-3
V: TRBV18
size: few
D: .

CDR3: CASSQDWKTEAFF
DNA: TGTGCCAGCAGCCAAGACTGGAAGACTGAAGCTTTCTTT
J: TRBJ1-1
V: TRBV3-1
size: few
D: .

CDR3: CASSPRDRGAQETQYF
DNA: TGTGCCAGCAGCCCCCGGGACAGGGGGGCCCAAGAGACCCAGTACTTC
J: TRBJ2-5
V: TRBV7-9
size: few
D: TRBD1

CDR3: CASSYVQNNEQFF
DNA: TGTGCCAGCAGTTACGTACAGAACAATGAGCAGTTCTTC
J: TRBJ2-1
V: TRBV6-2/TRBV6-3
size: .
D: .

CDR3: CSARDLRRTNTEAFF
DNA: TGCAGTGCTAGAGATCTCAGGAGAACGAACACTGAAGCTTTCTTT
J: TRBJ1-1
V: TRBV20-1
size: .
D: .

CDR3: CALSFRVGGRTVNYGYTF
DNA: TGTGCCCTCAGTTTTCGGGTGGGCGGCCGGACAGTTAACTATGGCTACACCTTC
J: TRBJ1-2
V: TRBV12-3/TRBV12-4
size: .
D: .

CDR3: CASSQAAVGVQETQYF
DNA: TGTGCCAGCAGCCAAGCCGCAGTTGGCGTCCAAGAGACCCAGTACTTC
J: TRBJ2-5
V: TRBV14
size: .
D: .

CDR3: CASSLEGLTGELFF
DNA: TGTGCCAGCAGCTTGGAGGGGCTTACCGGGGAGCTGTTTTTT
J: TRBJ2-2
V: TRBV11-3
size: .
D: .

CDR3: CASNNYTGTFYGYTF
DNA: TGTGCCAGCAACAATTACACCGGGACATTTTATGGCTACACCTTC
J: TRBJ1-2
V: TRBV11-2
size: .
D: .

CDR3: CATSTGQGAVSYNSPLHF
DNA: TGTGCCACCAGCACAGGACAGGGGGCTGTGTCCTATAATTCACCCCTCCACTTT
J: TRBJ1-6
V: TRBV15
size: few
D: TRBD1

CDR3: CASSLGDRVDYGYTF
DNA: TGCGCCAGCAGCTTGGGGGACAGGGTGGACTATGGCTACACCTTC
J: TRBJ1-2
V: TRBV5-1
size: few
D: TRBD1

CDR3: CASSSGHRGDTQYF
DNA: TGTGCCAGCAGTTCCGGTCACAGGGGAGATACGCAGTATTTT
J: TRBJ2-3
V: TRBV2
size: .
D: TRBD1

CDR3: CASSIRTGWMDTEAFF
DNA: TGTGCCAGTAGTATTCGGACAGGGTGGATGGACACTGAAGCTTTCTTT
J: TRBJ1-1
V: TRBV19
size: .
D: TRBD1

CDR3: CASSARDRGRREQYF
DNA: TGTGCCAGCAGCGCGCGGGACAGGGGGCGCCGGGAGCAGTACTTC
J: TRBJ2-7
V: TRBV7-9
size: .
D: TRBD1

CDR3: CSARHQGLHYGYTF
DNA: TGCAGTGCTAGGCACCAGGGGCTTCACTATGGCTACACCTTC
J: TRBJ1-2
V: TRBV20-1
size: few
D: .

CDR3: CASNLQEDTEAFF
DNA: TGTGCCAGTAACCTACAGGAGGACACTGAAGCTTTCTTT
J: TRBJ1-1
V: TRBV19
size: few
D: .

CDR3: CASREIGSGNSPLHF
DNA: TGTGCCAGCAGAGAGATTGGTTCGGGTAATTCACCCCTCCACTTT
J: TRBJ1-6
V: TRBV28
size: .
D: .

CDR3: CASSYPEGGELFF
DNA: TGTGCCAGCAGTTACCCGGAGGGGGGGGAGCTGTTTTTT
J: TRBJ2-2
V: TRBV6-6
size: few
D: .

CDR3: CASSLGNGGQETQYF
DNA: TGTGCCAGCAGCTTAGGGAACGGGGGTCAAGAGACCCAGTACTTC
J: TRBJ2-5
V: TRBV11-2
size: few
D: .

CDR3: CASSWEGNPNEKLFF
DNA: TGTGCCAGCAGCTGGGAAGGGAACCCTAATGAAAAACTGTTTTTT
J: TRBJ1-4
V: TRBV5-5
size: few
D: .

CDR3: CSARTTSQETQYF
DNA: TGCAGTGCTAGGACGACTTCCCAAGAGACCCAGTACTTC
J: TRBJ2-5
V: TRBV20-1
size: .
D: .

CDR3: CAIKGRGTDTQYF
DNA: TGTGCCATCAAGGGCAGGGGGACAGATACGCAGTATTTT
J: TRBJ2-3
V: TRBV10-3
size: many
D: TRBD1

CDR3: CSSWTGDSNQPQHF
DNA: TGCAGCTCCTGGACAGGGGATAGCAATCAGCCCCAGCATTTT
J: TRBJ1-5
V: TRBV29-1
size: .
D: TRBD1

CDR3: CASSTRDREGQLFF
DNA: TGTGCCAGCAGCACCCGGGACAGGGAGGGACAACTGTTTTTT
J: TRBJ1-4
V: TRBV7-2
size: few
D: TRBD1

CDR3: CASSQDHYTEAFF
DNA: TGCGCCAGCAGCCAAGATCACTACACTGAAGCTTTCTTT
J: TRBJ1-1
V: TRBV4-1
size: .
D: .

CDR3: CASSYSGTGVGTEAFF
DNA: TGTGCCAGCAGTTATAGCGGGACAGGGGTTGGCACTGAAGCTTTCTTT
J: TRBJ1-1
V: TRBV6-5
size: .
D: TRBD1

CDR3: CASSSGQSINNEQFF
DNA: TGTGCCAGCAGCTCGGGACAGAGTATCAACAATGAGCAGTTCTTC
J: TRBJ2-1
V: TRBV7-2
size: .
D: TRBD1

CDR3: CASSYDRRSSYNEQFF
DNA: TGCGCCAGCAGCTACGACAGGCGGAGCTCCTACAATGAGCAGTTCTTC
J: TRBJ2-1
V: TRBV5-1
size: few
D: .

CDR3: CSAGGVNTEAFF
DNA: TGCAGCGCTGGAGGGGTGAACACTGAAGCTTTCTTT
J: TRBJ1-1
V: TRBV29-1
size: .
D: .

CDR3: CASSQVSGDHNSPLHF
DNA: TGCGCCAGCAGCCAAGTTAGCGGGGACCATAATTCACCCCTCCACTTT
J: TRBJ1-6
V: TRBV4-1
size: few
D: .

CDR3: CASETGDQAYNEQFF
DNA: TGTGCCAGCGAGACGGGGGACCAAGCCTACAATGAGCAGTTCTTC
J: TRBJ2-1
V: TRBV2
size: .
D: .

CDR3: CASRQRGASTGELFF
DNA: TGTGCCAGCAGACAGCGGGGGGCAAGCACCGGGGAGCTGTTTTTT
J: TRBJ2-2
V: TRBV6-1
size: .
D: TRBD2

CDR3: CASSQDRPYYNSPLHF
DNA: TGTGCCAGCAGCCAGGACAGGCCCTACTATAATTCACCCCTCCACTTT
J: TRBJ1-6
V: TRBV5-6
size: .
D: TRBD1

CDR3: CASRLTGTYGYTF
DNA: TGTGCCAGCAGGCTGACAGGGACCTATGGCTACACCTTC
J: TRBJ1-2
V: TRBV12-3/TRBV12-4
size: many
D: TRBD1

CDR3: CASSLGLMNTEAFF
DNA: TGTGCCAGCAGTTTAGGCCTCATGAACACTGAAGCTTTCTTT
J: TRBJ1-1
V: TRBV12-3/TRBV12-4
size: many
D: .

CDR3: CASSFDGNTDTQYF
DNA: TGTGCCAGCAGCTTCGACGGAAACACAGATACGCAGTATTTT
J: TRBJ2-3
V: TRBV7-2
size: .
D: .

CDR3: CASSPQGTVGNTIYF
DNA: TGTGCCAGCAGCCCACAGGGGACGGTTGGAAACACCATATATTTT
J: TRBJ1-3
V: TRBV7-9
size: few
D: TRBD1

CDR3: CASSFVEGTEAFF
DNA: TGCGCCAGCAGCTTCGTTGAAGGGACTGAAGCTTTCTTT
J: TRBJ1-1
V: TRBV5-1
size: .
D: .

CDR3: CASSVKPGHMNTEAFF
DNA: TGTGCCAGCAGCGTCAAACCGGGACACATGAACACTGAAGCTTTCTTT
J: TRBJ1-1
V: TRBV9
size: .
D: .

CDR3: CASSPAPTGEETQYF
DNA: TGCGCCAGCAGCCCGGCCCCGACAGGGGAAGAGACCCAGTACTTC
J: TRBJ2-5
V: TRBV4-1
size: .
D: TRBD1

CDR3: CASSARQGRTDTQYF
DNA: TGTGCCAGCAGCGCCAGACAGGGGAGGACAGATACGCAGTATTTT
J: TRBJ2-3
V: TRBV9
size: many
D: TRBD1

CDR3: CASSSIRDRVLYYVRFF
DNA: TGTGCCAGCAGTTCCATCCGGGACAGGGTATTGTACTACGTTCGGTTCTTC
J: TRBJ2-1
V: TRBV28
size: .
D: TRBD1

CDR3: CASSPNQSRGTDTQYF
DNA: TGTGCCAGCAGCCCCAACCAAAGTAGGGGCACAGATACGCAGTATTTT
J: TRBJ2-3
V: TRBV7-9
size: few
D: .

CDR3: CASRRVHNEKLFF
DNA: TGTGCCAGCAGGAGGGTCCATAATGAAAAACTGTTTTTT
J: TRBJ1-4
V: TRBV3-1
size: few
D: .

CDR3: CATSRSLTQPGLAKNIQYF
DNA: TGTGCCACCAGCAGGTCCCTCACGCAGCCAGGACTAGCCAAAAACATTCAGTACTTC
J: TRBJ2-4
V: TRBV15
size: .
D: .

CDR3: CSASRDSREKLFF
DNA: TGCAGTGCTAGCCGGGACAGTCGTGAAAAACTGTTTTTT
J: TRBJ1-4
V: TRBV20-1
size: .
D: TRBD1

CDR3: CSARGTGTAIYGYTF
DNA: TGCAGTGCTAGGGGGACCGGGACAGCGATCTATGGCTACACCTTC
J: TRBJ1-2
V: TRBV20-1
size: .
D: TRBD1

CDR3: CASNKLGRADEQFF
DNA: TGTGCCAGCAACAAACTGGGACGAGCCGATGAGCAGTTCTTC
J: TRBJ2-1
V: TRBV27
size: .
D: .

CDR3: CSAREWSQTYGYTF
DNA: TGCAGTGCTAGAGAATGGAGTCAGACCTATGGCTACACCTTC
J: TRBJ1-2
V: TRBV20-1
size: .
D: .

CDR3: CASSPYRDRANQETQYF
DNA: TGTGCCAGCTCACCTTACCGGGACAGGGCGAATCAAGAGACCCAGTACTTC
J: TRBJ2-5
V: TRBV18
size: few
D: TRBD1